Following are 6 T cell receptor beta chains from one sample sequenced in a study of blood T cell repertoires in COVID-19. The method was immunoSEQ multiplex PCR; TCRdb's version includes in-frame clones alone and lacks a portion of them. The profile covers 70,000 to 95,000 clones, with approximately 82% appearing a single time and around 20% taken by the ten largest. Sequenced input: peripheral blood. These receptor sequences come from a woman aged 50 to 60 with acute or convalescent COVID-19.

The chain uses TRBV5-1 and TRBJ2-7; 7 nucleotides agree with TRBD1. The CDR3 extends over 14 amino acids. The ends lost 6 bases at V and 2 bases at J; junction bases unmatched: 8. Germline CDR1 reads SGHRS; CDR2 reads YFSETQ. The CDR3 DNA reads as TGCGCCAGCACCTGGACAGGTGGCCCCTACGAGCAGTACTTC. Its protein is CASTWTGGPYEQYF.

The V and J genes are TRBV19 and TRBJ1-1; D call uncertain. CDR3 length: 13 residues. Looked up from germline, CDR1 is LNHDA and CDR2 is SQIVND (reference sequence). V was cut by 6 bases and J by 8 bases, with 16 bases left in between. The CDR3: CASRKLSDREAFF. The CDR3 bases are TGTGCCAGTAGGAAACTCTCCGATCGGGAAGCTTTCTTT. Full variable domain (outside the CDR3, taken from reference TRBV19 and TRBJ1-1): DGGITQSPKYLFRKEGQNVTLSCEQNLNHDAMYWYRQDPGQGLRLIYYSQIVNDFQKGDIAEGYSVSREKKESFPLTVTSAQKNPTAFYLCASRKLSDREAFFGQGTRLTVV.

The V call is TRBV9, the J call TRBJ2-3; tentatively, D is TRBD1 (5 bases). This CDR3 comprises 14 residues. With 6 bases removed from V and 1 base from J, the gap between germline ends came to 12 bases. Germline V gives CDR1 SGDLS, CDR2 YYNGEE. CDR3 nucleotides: TGTGCCAGCACCAAGGCCAGGGGCACAGATACGCAGTATTTT. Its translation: CASTKARGTDTQYF.

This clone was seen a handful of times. The CDR3 sequence is CTSSPLTPLSVDYYEQYF. The CDR3 nucleotides are TGCACCAGCAGCCCCCTTACCCCCTTAAGCGTAGACTACTACGAGCAGTACTTC. The chain couples TRBV1 to TRBJ2-7; the table's TRBD2 call for D was not verified on the DNA. TRBV1 is designated a pseudogene. The CDR3 is 18 residues long.

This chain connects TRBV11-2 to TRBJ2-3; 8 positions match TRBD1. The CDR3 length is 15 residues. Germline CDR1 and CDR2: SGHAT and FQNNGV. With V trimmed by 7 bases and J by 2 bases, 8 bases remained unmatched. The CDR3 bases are TGTGCCAGCAACGGACAGGGAGTTGCCACAGATACGCAGTATTTT. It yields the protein CASNGQGVATDTQYF.

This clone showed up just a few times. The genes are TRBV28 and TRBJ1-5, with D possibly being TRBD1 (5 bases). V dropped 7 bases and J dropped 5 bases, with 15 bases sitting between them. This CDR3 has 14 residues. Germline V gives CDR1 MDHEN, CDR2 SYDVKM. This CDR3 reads CASIEGRRDQPQHF. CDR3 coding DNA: TGTGCCAGCATAGAGGGGAGGAGAGATCAGCCCCAGCATTTT.